This entry describes one TCR beta chain. The antigen is unknown. The CDR3 runs 15 residues. Germline V lookup: CDR1 SNHLY, CDR2 FYNNEI. V lost 6 bases, J lost 1 base, and 16 bases lay in between. The data were taken from a study of T cell responses to AZD1222 COVID-19 vaccine. Profiled with immunoSEQ multiplex PCR; TCRdb holds only in-frame clones, not every one. This table holds 140,000 to 150,000 clones, about 87% found once. Study outcomes and limitations: Spike-specific TCR breadth and depth grew following two AZD1222 doses. Only a handful of individuals given AZD1222 were seropositive at baseline. The sample set comprised mostly white British donors with more females, and clonal diversity was possibly underestimated. Researchers took repertoire samples only after the peak T cell response had come.

The TCR originated in an adult in good health. This chain joins TRBV2 and TRBJ2-7; D might be TRBD1 or TRBD2, each matching 7 bases. Sample: peripheral blood, taken on day 0 of AZD1222 vaccination. CDR3 bases: TGTGCCAGCAGCGCTCAGGGGGGGTCTTCCTACGAGCAGTACTTC. This sequence encodes CASSAQGGSSYEQYF.